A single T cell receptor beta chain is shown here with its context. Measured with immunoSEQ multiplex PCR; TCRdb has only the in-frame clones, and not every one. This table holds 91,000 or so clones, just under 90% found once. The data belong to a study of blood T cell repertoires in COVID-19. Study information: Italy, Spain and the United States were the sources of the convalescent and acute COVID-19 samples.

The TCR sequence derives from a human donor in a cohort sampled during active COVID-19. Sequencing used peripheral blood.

This CDR3 reads CASSLWDRATEAFF. In nucleotides, the CDR3 is TGTGCCAGCAGCCTATGGGACAGGGCGACTGAAGCTTTCTTT. The chain joins TRBV5-4 to TRBJ1-1, with 9 bases fitting TRBD1. This CDR3 is 14 amino acids long. J was trimmed by 5 bases and V by 4 bases; bases with no gene match: 6. In germline, CDR1 is SGHNT, CDR2 YYREEE (reference sequence).